This passage covers 15 T cell receptor beta chains from one sample sequenced in a study of blood T cell repertoires in COVID-19. TCRdb keeps only in-frame clones here, not all; method: immunoSEQ multiplex PCR. The sample holds around 210,000 clones, about 85% seen once. The sequenced material came from peripheral blood. These receptor sequences come from a man in his sixties with COVID-19, enrolled during active disease.

The J gene is TRBJ1-1, the V gene TRBV19; D is perhaps TRBD1 (5 bases). Between the trimmed V and J ends, which lost 3 bases and 1 base, there was a span of 12 bases. The germline gives CDR1 LNHDA, CDR2 SQIVND (reference sequence). The CDR3 loop spans 15 amino acids. The CDR3, as DNA: TGTGCCAGTAGTATCTCCGACAGCCGGAACACTGAAGCTTTCTTT. Translated: CASSISDSRNTEAFF. Together with reference TRBV19 and TRBJ1-1, the CDR3 gives the full variable domain: DGGITQSPKYLFRKEGQNVTLSCEQNLNHDAMYWYRQDPGQGLRLIYYSQIVNDFQKGDIAEGYSVSREKKESFPLTVTSAQKNPTAFYLCASSISDSRNTEAFFGQGTRLTVV.

This chain links TRBV7-9 with TRBJ1-2; D is possibly TRBD1 (6 bases). V was cut by 7 bases and J by 8 bases, with 23 bases left in between. The V gene's germline CDR1 is SEHNR and CDR2 FQNEAQ (reference sequence). This CDR3 is built from 15 residues. In DNA form, the CDR3 reads TGTGCCAGCACCCTAACGGGGGGCGCGTTGGTAGGCTACACCTTC. As protein: CASTLTGGALVGYTF.

V and J are TRBV5-4 and TRBJ1-3; D is unclear. The CDR3 contains 13 residues. V was shortened by 4 bases and J by 6 bases, with 11 bases between the two germline ends. Germline lookup yields CDR1 SGHNT and CDR2 YYREEE (reference sequence). Here the CDR3 DNA reads TGTGCCAGCAGCCCCCAGAGCGAAAACACCATATATTTT. As protein: CASSPQSENTIYF.

The CDR3 reads CSASSQGGMNTEAFF. The DNA for the CDR3 is TGCAGTGCTAGTAGCCAGGGAGGGATGAACACTGAAGCTTTCTTT. The chain recombines TRBV20-1 with TRBJ1-1, with D possibly matching TRBD1 (5 bases). Between the trimmed V and J ends, which lost 3 bases and 0 bases, there was a span of 14 bases. The CDR3 loop spans 15 amino acids. Germline loops: CDR1 DFQATT, CDR2 SNEGSKA (reference sequence).

The CDR3 DNA follows: TGTGCCAGCACCACCACCGGGACATTGATAAGCGAGCAGTACTTC. It codes for CASTTTGTLISEQYF. This chain links TRBV7-9 with TRBJ2-7; a weak D match, TRBD1 (6 bases). The CDR3 length is 15 residues. V was pared by 7 bases and J by 6 bases, with 22 bases between. The germline gives CDR1 SEHNR, CDR2 FQNEAQ (reference sequence).

The rearrangement links TRBV11-2 to TRBJ1-5; D is unclear. The CDR3 consists of 14 residues. Germline V gene data show CDR1 as SGHAT and CDR2 as FQNNGV. The V end was cut by 0 bases, the J end by 4 bases, with 7 bases between. The CDR3 loop is CASSLDITNQPQHF. The CDR3 DNA is TGTGCCAGCAGCTTAGATATAACAAATCAGCCCCAGCATTTT.

The V call is TRBV2, the J call TRBJ2-5, with 11 bases matching TRBD1. Germline values: CDR1 SNHLY, CDR2 FYNNEI. V shed 7 bases, J shed 3 bases, and the junction held 7 bases outside the gene matches. The CDR3 is 15 residues long. The CDR3 spells CASTGTGGVKETQYF. In DNA form, the CDR3 reads TGTGCCAGCACCGGGACAGGGGGTGTTAAAGAGACCCAGTACTTC. The full variable domain, rest sourced from reference TRBV2 and TRBJ2-5, is EPEVTQTPSHQVTQMGQEVILRCVPISNHLYFYWYRQILGQKVEFLVSFYNNEISEKSEIFDDQFSVERPDGSNFTLKIRSTKLEDSAMYFCASTGTGGVKETQYFGPGTRLLVL.

This clone was recorded once. The genes are TRBV18 and TRBJ2-3; tentatively, D is TRBD2 (6 bases). CDR3 length: 15 residues. Germline CDR1 is KGHSH and CDR2 is LQKENI. The V end lost 1 base, the J end lost 6 bases, and 14 bases lay between the germline ends. The CDR3: CASSPQTRVQDTQYF. Here the CDR3 DNA reads TGTGCCAGCTCACCACAGACTAGAGTTCAGGATACGCAGTATTTT. Filled out from reference TRBV18 and TRBJ2-3, the complete variable domain reads NAGVMQNPRHLVRRRGQEARLRCSPMKGHSHVYWYRQLPEEGLKFMVYLQKENIIDESGMPKERFSAEFPKEGPSILRIQQVVRGDSAAYFCASSPQTRVQDTQYFGPGTRLTVL.

The chain couples TRBV7-9 to TRBJ1-1; possible D gene TRBD1, 6 bases. CDR1 is SEHNR and CDR2 is FQNEAQ in the germline V gene (reference sequence). V lost 2 bases and J 5 bases, leaving 15 bases between the germline ends. This CDR3 has 15 amino acids. CDR3 coding DNA: TGTGCCAGCAGCTTACAATCAGGGGATGATACTGAAGCTTTCTTT. Protein sequence: CASSLQSGDDTEAFF.

This chain uses TRBV12-3 or TRBV12-4 with TRBJ2-7, with 8 bases lining up with TRBD1. This CDR3 has 13 amino acids. After removal of 3 bases from V and 7 bases from J, the junction contained 5 bases not matched to a gene. As DNA, the CDR3 is TGTGCCAGCAGTTTGTCAGGGGGCAGAGAGCAGTACTTC. Translation: CASSLSGGREQYF.

The CDR3 spells CASSPYDRVMEKLFF. The CDR3, as DNA: TGTGCCAGCAGTCCGTACGACAGGGTTATGGAAAAACTGTTTTTT. The chain has TRBV27 and TRBJ1-4; 7 nucleotides align to TRBD1. Germline trimming cut 5 bases from V and 8 bases from J; bases unmatched to any gene: 11. Germline lookup yields CDR1 MNHEY and CDR2 SMNVEV (reference sequence). This CDR3 has 15 residues.

This rearrangement joins TRBV12-3 or TRBV12-4 to TRBJ1-1; D gene unclear. CDR3 size: 12 residues. The V end lost 6 bases, the J end lost 9 bases, and 14 bases lay between the germline ends. CDR3 nucleotides: TGTGCCAGCAGGGTGACTCTACCGCAAGCTTTCTTT. Protein product: CASRVTLPQAFF.

The rearrangement links TRBV11-1 to TRBJ1-1; 7 bases align to TRBD1. V lost 4 bases to trimming and J lost 1 base; unmatched junction nucleotides: 6. Germline assignment: CDR1 SGHAT and CDR2 FQDESV (reference sequence). This CDR3 is built from 15 residues. The CDR3 spells CASSWGQLENTEAFF. The CDR3 region has the DNA TGTGCCAGCAGCTGGGGACAGCTAGAGAACACTGAAGCTTTCTTT.

This clone was seen only once. The chain recombines TRBV19 with TRBJ1-5; 7 bases align to TRBD1. The CDR3 extends over 15 amino acids. The ends lost 5 bases at V and 3 bases at J; junction bases unmatched: 7. Germline V gene lookup returns CDR1 LNHDA and CDR2 SQIVND (reference sequence). The chain's CDR3 is CASSGPGGVNQPQHF. CDR3 DNA: TGTGCCAGTAGTGGCCCAGGGGGAGTCAATCAGCCCCAGCATTTT.

The chain combines TRBV6-2 or TRBV6-3 with TRBJ1-3, with unresolved D. The germline V gene has CDR1 MNHEY and CDR2 SVGEGT. The CDR3 has 14 amino acids. V gave up 2 bases and J gave up 4 bases, with 9 bases separating them. CDR3 amino acids: CASSYETLGNTIYF. The CDR3 DNA reads TGTGCCAGCAGTTACGAGACACTCGGAAACACCATATATTTT.